This T cell receptor (beta chain) was sequenced during a study of blood T cell repertoires in COVID-19. As for the study in general: Donors in the United States, Italy and Spain gave samples during acute or convalescent COVID-19. In each case, the material was cDNA or gDNA derived from T cells, B-cell-depleted T cells, or PBMCs.

In the original processing: Amplification of reference gene primers provided the estimated nucleated cell counts. Assay used: immunoSEQ multiplex PCR; TCRdb lists only in-frame clones, some missing. The D gene and trimming were derived from the DNA, and the V and J assignments and clone size from that table. Of roughly 330,000 clones in the sample, over 75% were seen once. Losses at the gene ends were 5 bases for V and 7 bases for J; bases not matched to a gene: 9. Per the germline V gene, CDR1 is MNHEY and CDR2 is SVGEGT. CDR3 length: 16 residues. The receptor's source is a woman in her fifties or sixties with active or convalescent COVID-19. What was sequenced was peripheral blood. The chain is built from TRBV6-2 or TRBV6-3 and TRBJ1-6; TRBD1 matches at 9 bases. CDR3 nucleotides: TGTGCCAGCAGTCGCGATGGGACAGGGAAGAATTCACCCCTCCACTTT. It encodes CASSRDGTGKNSPLHF.